One and the same sample provided the 31 T cell receptor beta chains below, sequenced in a study of CDR3 diversity in severe acne. MiXCR, applied by TCRdb to the PCR reads, yields one record per CDR3 protein. The sample has roughly 81,000 distinct CDR3 sequences, roughly half seen once. The sequenced material came from blood. Receptor source: a male donor in good health, serving as a control.

This clonotype was counted a single time. The V call is TRBV10-2, the J call TRBJ2-7; D is possibly TRBD2 (7 bases). V was trimmed by 8 bases and J by 5 bases, leaving 25 bases between them. Germline CDR1 WSHSY, CDR2 SAAADI. CDR3 length: 16 amino acids. CDR3 sequence: CASGRFGGPRDDEQYF. CDR3 coding DNA: TGCGCCAGCGGTCGGTTCGGGGGGCCTCGTGACGACGAGCAGTACTTC.

This chain joins TRBV10-1 and TRBJ2-7; TRBD2 aligns across 10 bases. Germline assignment: CDR1 WNHNN and CDR2 SYGVQD (reference sequence). There are 14 residues in the CDR3. Trimming removed 5 bases from V and 5 bases from J; junction bases left unmatched: 6. CDR3 DNA: TGCGCCAGCAGTAGCGGGAGGGCCCTGGACGAGCAGTACTTC. Translating gives CASSSGRALDEQYF.

The chain has TRBV9 and TRBJ1-4; 9 positions agree with TRBD1. Germline V gene sequence: CDR1 SGDLS, CDR2 YYNGEE. Unmatched junction bases numbered 7, after V lost 3 bases and J lost 7 bases. The CDR3 has 15 amino acids. The CDR3: CASSASGTGFEKLFF. The CDR3 coding sequence is TGTGCCAGCAGCGCTTCCGGGACAGGGTTTGAAAAACTGTTTTTT.

This clonotype was detected many times. This chain links TRBV27 with TRBJ2-1; D gene uncertain. CDR1 is MNHEY and CDR2 is SMNVEV in the germline V gene (reference sequence). The V gene lost 6 bases and the J gene lost 5 bases, with 14 bases spanning the gap. The CDR3 is made up of 14 amino acids. The CDR3 is CASRRTTLDNEQFF. The DNA for the CDR3 is TGTGCCAGCAGGAGGACCACCCTTGACAATGAGCAGTTCTTC.

There are many counts of this clonotype. This chain joins TRBV11-2 and TRBJ2-2; 10 positions agree with TRBD2. Losses at the gene ends were 3 bases for V and 4 bases for J; bases not matched to a gene: 5. Germline CDR1 and CDR2: SGHAT and FQNNGV. The CDR3 spans 16 residues. CDR3 in DNA: TGTGCCAGCAGCTTTGAGCGGGAGGGCTTCACCGGGGAGCTGTTTTTT. It yields the protein CASSFEREGFTGELFF.

This clonotype was found a few times. One end of the junction fails to match germline, which may point to a read error. The rearrangement links TRBV20-1 to TRBJ2-1; 13 bases are a match to TRBD2. Per germline, CDR1 DFQATT and CDR2 SNEGSKA (reference sequence). The CDR3 loop spans 14 amino acids. This CDR3 is CSARGTLAGGPGLF. CDR3 nucleotide sequence: TGCAGTGCTAGGGGAACACTAGCGGGAGGGCCTGGTCTCTTC.

This chain joins TRBV9 and TRBJ2-3; D perhaps matches TRBD1 (6 bases). Deletions cut 5 bases from V and 0 bases from J, with 22 bases between. Germline V gene lookup returns CDR1 SGDLS and CDR2 YYNGEE. The CDR3 extends over 18 amino acids. The CDR3 region has the DNA TGTGCCAGCAGTTCCACCGGGACAAGGGGGATCAGCACAGATACGCAGTATTTT. It yields the protein CASSSTGTRGISTDTQYF.

The CDR3 DNA sequence: TGCAGCGTTTACGGGGTGAACACTGGGGCTTTCTTT. It is translated as CSVYGVNTGAFF. The rearrangement joins TRBV29-1 to TRBJ1-1; no reliable D call. The V gene's germline CDR1 is SQVTM and CDR2 ANQGSEA. V lost 5 bases and J lost 11, with 18 bases in between. The CDR3 length is 12 residues.

This clonotype was seen a few times. The rearrangement links TRBV28 to TRBJ1-4; D remains unclear. Between the trimmed V and J ends, which lost 3 bases and 6 bases, there was a span of 8 bases. The germline gives CDR1 MDHEN, CDR2 SYDVKM. CDR3 size: 13 residues. The CDR3 region has the DNA TGTGCCAGCAGTTTGCGCGCTGATGAAAAACTGTTTTTT. Translation gives CASSLRADEKLFF.

The genes are TRBV20-1 and TRBJ2-5; 7 nucleotides line up with TRBD2. Germline assignment: CDR1 DFQATT and CDR2 SNEGSKA (reference sequence). This CDR3 contains 13 residues. V was clipped by 3 bases and J by 4 bases; unmatched bases: 5. The CDR3 loop reads CSARGGSRETQYF. The CDR3 coding sequence is TGCAGTGCTAGGGGGGGGTCTCGAGAGACCCAGTACTTC.

The chain joins TRBV7-2 to TRBJ2-5; D uncertain. Trimming cost V 1 base and J 5 bases, with 8 bases left between them. CDR1 is SGHTA, CDR2 FQGNSA, per germline. The length of the CDR3 is 13 residues. CDR3 DNA sequence: TGTGCCAGCAGCTTAGATCCCGGGGAGACCCAGTACTTC. It translates to CASSLDPGETQYF.

This clonotype was detected many times. One junction end disagrees with the germline gene, perhaps due to a read error. The J gene is TRBJ1-1, the V gene TRBV20-1, with 7 bases lining up with TRBD1. CDR3 length equals 14 residues. Looked up from germline, CDR1 is DFQATT and CDR2 is SNEGSKA (reference sequence). DNA of the CDR3: TGCAGTGCTCGAGAGACAGGGTCGGGCACTGAAGCTTTCTTT. Translated, it gives CSARETGSGTEAFF.

This clonotype was recorded many times. This chain connects TRBV7-9 to TRBJ2-1, with 9 bases identical to TRBD2. Trimming took 2 bases from V and 5 from J; bases not matched to a gene: 10. The CDR3 covers 17 residues. The germline V gene encodes CDR1 SEHNR and CDR2 FQNEAQ (reference sequence). The CDR3 DNA sequence: TGTGCCAGCAGCTTAATTATGGGCGGGAGGGTTGACAATGAGCAGTTCTTC. Translating it yields CASSLIMGGRVDNEQFF.

The chain links TRBV6-1 to TRBJ2-2; possibly TRBD1 or TRBD2 for D (6 bases each). Between the trimmed V and J ends, which lost 2 bases and 2 bases, there was a span of 15 bases. The length of the CDR3 is 17 residues. Looked up from germline, CDR1 is MNHNS and CDR2 is SASEGT. This CDR3 reads CASSEKGDSGNTGELFF. The CDR3 DNA reads TGTGCCAGCAGTGAAAAGGGGGACTCTGGAAACACCGGGGAGCTGTTTTTT.

J is TRBJ2-7 and V is TRBV6-5; D gene uncertain. Germline assignment: CDR1 MNHEY and CDR2 SVGAGI. CDR3 size: 8 residues. CDR3 loop: CASRESQV. The DNA of the CDR3 is TGTGCCAGCAGAGAATCCCAGGTC.

This clonotype was recorded at least ten times. V is TRBV5-6 and J is TRBJ1-1, with D possibly being TRBD1 (6 bases). V was shortened by 1 base and J by 0 bases, with 13 bases between the two germline ends. This CDR3 is built from 16 residues. Germline V gives CDR1 SGHDT, CDR2 YYEEEE. The CDR3 protein is CASSLWGARVNTEAFF. DNA for the CDR3: TGTGCCAGCAGCTTGTGGGGGGCGAGGGTGAACACTGAAGCTTTCTTT.

This clonotype was recorded many times. The rearrangement links TRBV15 to TRBJ1-6; possibly TRBD1 for D (6 bases). The CDR3 has 15 residues. CDR1 and CDR2 from the germline V gene are LNHNV and YYDKDF (reference sequence). Trimming removed 2 bases at V and 7 bases at J, with 12 bases between. This chain's CDR3 is CATSRSKGGNSPLHF. The CDR3 region has the DNA TGTGCCACCAGCAGATCCAAGGGGGGGAATTCACCCCTCCACTTT. The variable domain in full, completed from reference TRBV15 and TRBJ1-6, reads DAMVIQNPRYQVTQFGKPVTLSCSQTLNHNVMYWYQQKSSQAPKLLFHYYDKDFNNEADTPDNFQSRRPNTSFCFLDIRSPGLGDTAMYLCATSRSKGGNSPLHFGNGTRLTVT.

This sequence joins TRBV25-1 and TRBJ2-3; a possible D gene is TRBD2 (5 bases). This CDR3 is built from 15 residues. In germline, CDR1 is MGHDK, CDR2 SYGVNS. V lost 2 bases, J lost 4 bases, and 13 bases lay in between. The CDR3 DNA reads as TGTGCCAGCAGTGAAAAACTAGATTCCCCAGATACGCAGTATTTT. Translation gives CASSEKLDSPDTQYF.

This clonotype has at least ten counts. V is TRBV7-2 and J is TRBJ1-2, with 9 positions matching TRBD1. Germline loops: CDR1 SGHTA, CDR2 FQGNSA. V shed 7 bases and J 2 bases; nucleotides not matched to a gene: 8. This CDR3 is built from 15 residues. The CDR3 nucleotides read TGTGCCAGCACGGGACAGGGTCCCCTCAACTATGGCTACACCTTC. Encoded protein: CASTGQGPLNYGYTF.

This clonotype was detected only once. V is TRBV19 and J is TRBJ1-2; D remains ambiguous. CDR3 length: 12 amino acids. The V gene lost 9 bases and the J gene lost 5 bases, with 13 bases spanning the gap. Germline assignment: CDR1 LNHDA and CDR2 SQIVND (reference sequence). The CDR3 reads CASSFWGYGYTF. Written as DNA, the CDR3 is TGTGCCAGCAGCTTTTGGGGTTATGGCTACACCTTC.

The V and J genes are TRBV10-3 and TRBJ2-6; D is undetermined. The germline V and J ends were trimmed by 8 bases and 0 bases, with 5 bases remaining between them. CDR1 ENHRY and CDR2 SYGVKD come from the germline V gene. The CDR3 contains 13 residues. CDR3 sequence (DNA): TGTGCCATCGCCGACTCTGGGGCCAACGTCCTGACTTTC. It is translated as CAIADSGANVLTF.

This clonotype has just a few counts. V and J are TRBV5-8 and TRBJ2-3; weak D call: TRBD2 (5 bases). The CDR3 spans 13 residues. Per germline, CDR1 SGHTS and CDR2 YDEGEE. The germline V and J ends were trimmed by 3 bases and 6 bases, with 11 bases remaining between them. CDR3 nucleotides: TGTGCCAGCAGCTGGGCAGCTAGCGATACGCAGTATTTT. It is translated as CASSWAASDTQYF.

The CDR3 spells CASSLAGTGETQYF. DNA of the CDR3: TGTGCCAGCAGCTTAGCCGGGACCGGAGAGACCCAGTACTTC. The V gene is TRBV7-8, the J gene TRBJ2-5; D possibly uses TRBD1 or TRBD2 (5 bases each). This CDR3 is built from 14 residues. Germline-derived CDR1 and CDR2 are SGHVS and FQNEAQ. V shed 0 bases and J shed 4 bases, with 9 bases lying between them.

The chain has TRBV6-9 and TRBJ2-7, with TRBD1 matching 9 bases. The CDR3 is made up of 17 amino acids. J lost 0 bases, V lost 4 bases, and 10 bases had no gene match. CDR1 is MNHGY and CDR2 is SVAAGI in the germline V gene. Written as DNA, the CDR3 is TGTGCCAGCAGTTCTAAAGCCAAGACAGGGGGCTCCTACGAGCAGTACTTC. Translating gives CASSSKAKTGGSYEQYF.

This clonotype was counted many times. The CDR3 coding sequence is TGTGCCAGCAGCTTGACGGGATTGAACACTGAAGCTTTCTTT. Encoded protein: CASSLTGLNTEAFF. This chain uses TRBV5-6 with TRBJ1-1; D remains ambiguous. CDR1 is SGHDT and CDR2 is YYEEEE in the germline V gene. Trimming cost V 1 base and J 0 bases, with 7 bases left between them. There are 14 residues in the CDR3.

V is TRBV7-3 and J is TRBJ2-7, with 11 bases identical to TRBD2. V shed 4 bases, J shed 5 bases, and the junction held 7 bases outside the gene matches. The CDR3 totals 15 residues. Germline V CDR1 and CDR2: SGHTA, FQGTGA. CDR3 bases: TGTGCCAGCAGCTCGATAGCGGGGGGGCGGAACGAGCAGTACTTC. Protein sequence: CASSSIAGGRNEQYF.

The V and J genes are TRBV15 and TRBJ2-1; TRBD2 aligns across 13 bases. CDR1 and CDR2 (germline): LNHNV, YYDKDF (reference sequence). CDR3 length: 19 amino acids. With 1 base clipped from V and 9 bases from J, the junction kept 15 bases outside the gene matches. Here the CDR3 DNA reads TGTGCCACCAGCAGAGGTTGGCCGGTTGGTACTAGCGGGAGGGGTGAGCAGTTCTTC. This gives the protein CATSRGWPVGTSGRGEQFF.

This chain joins TRBV6-5 and TRBJ1-2; D possibly corresponds to TRBD1 (6 bases). The CDR3 runs to 14 residues. V gave up 7 bases and J gave up 0 bases, with 12 bases separating them. Germline values: CDR1 MNHEY, CDR2 SVGAGI. CDR3 DNA sequence: TGTGCCAGCATTGAACAGGGAGCTAACTATGGCTACACCTTC. Protein product: CASIEQGANYGYTF.

This sequence joins TRBV6-4 and TRBJ2-1, with 10 nucleotides matching TRBD2. V was clipped by 6 bases and J by 3 bases; unmatched bases: 5. CDR3 length: 15 amino acids. The germline CDR1 and CDR2 sequences are MRHNA and SNTAGT. As DNA, the CDR3 is TGTGCCAGCAGCCCTACTAGCGGGGTCTACAATGAGCAGTTCTTC. Protein product: CASSPTSGVYNEQFF.

This clonotype has only a few counts. This sequence joins TRBV7-3 and TRBJ1-2; 7 bases agree with TRBD1. The CDR3 is 13 residues long. Germline V lookup: CDR1 SGHTA, CDR2 FQGTGA. V shed 6 bases, J shed 5 bases, and the junction held 6 bases outside the gene matches. As DNA, the CDR3 is TGTGCCAGCAGTTATGACAGGGATTATGGCTACACCTTC. This translates into CASSYDRDYGYTF.

The V and J genes are TRBV19 and TRBJ1-3; tentative D call: TRBD1 (5 bases). In germline, CDR1 is LNHDA, CDR2 SQIVND (reference sequence). The V end was cut by 7 bases, the J end by 4 bases, with 20 bases between. The CDR3 loop spans 16 amino acids. The CDR3 loop is CASTGDGNWEGNTIYF. CDR3 DNA: TGTGCCAGTACCGGGGACGGAAACTGGGAAGGAAACACCATATATTTT.